Listed below are T cell receptor beta chains from one sample, sequenced in a study of T cell responses to AZD1222 COVID-19 vaccine. This table comes from immunoSEQ multiplex PCR, and its TCRdb copy is limited to in-frame clones, with some not included. The table includes approximately 150,000 clones, about 93% detected once. The source material was peripheral blood, sampled on day 0 of AZD1222 vaccination. These receptors were collected from an adult in good health. The CDR3 runs from the conserved cysteine through the conserved F or W.

CSVWVGNTEAFF TRBV29-1
CASMTGSSGEVGYTF TRBV5-1
CASRIQGNNEQFF TRBV6-6
CAWSVYPVDRDNSPLHF TRBV30
CASSQRDRVDGYTF TRBV3-1/TRBV3-2
CASSSVGTAGNTIYF TRBV2
CSVRRTGIAEAFF TRBV29-1
CASSPGATKAETQYF TRBV18
CASTPMGSTGELFF TRBV6-1
CASSNRDGGTDTQYF TRBV3-1/TRBV3-2
CASSQVGQARETQYF TRBV3-1/TRBV3-2
CASSAYGEAFF TRBV5-1
CASSSVRDSLVWPQHF TRBV7-2
CASSISGTGLYGYTF TRBV19
CASSPTGLAGLGDEQFF TRBV6-6
CASSLCPGTTTGNTIYF TRBV27
CATGLQTGELFF TRBV24-1
CASSRSGPVKEKLFF TRBV3-1/TRBV3-2
CAIEGNRMAGELFF TRBV10-3
CASSQNLLAGNEQFF TRBV3-1/TRBV3-2
CASSTPDTSSPLHF TRBV19
CASSRTQAPNEKLFF TRBV5-5
CASSLVGGGAFPDTQYF TRBV11-2
CASSYNDRGYGYTF TRBV7-8
CASSLLQVSEAFF TRBV12-3/TRBV12-4
CASRDRQSGQPQHF TRBV5-8
CASSQEQNTEAFF TRBV4-3
CASSRGGAANSYNEQFF TRBV28
CASSSDFNYGYTF TRBV18
CASSLGQGERETQYF TRBV3-1/TRBV3-2
CSVGGNYGYTF TRBV29-1
CAISERESDTQYF TRBV10-3
CAWTLGGGKPQHF TRBV30
CASTKRRGNTEAFF TRBV19
CASSTGWGPGTEAFF TRBV7-9
CASSPIQRGAWYNEQFF TRBV28
CASSFDAQWGEKLFF TRBV7-9
CATSGRAGETQYF TRBV2
CASSRRQSESPLHF TRBV19
CASSSDSTDEKLFF TRBV5-1
CASSRREGRTEAFF TRBV14
CASSQGGAGGGQETQYF TRBV4-2
CASRRDIGNSPLHF TRBV27
CASSHPGLAGETQYF TRBV28
CASSLEDRGRNGYTF TRBV5-6
CAISTMNTEAFF TRBV10-3
CASSPIHTYNEQFF TRBV3-1/TRBV3-2
CSAGWGEKLFF TRBV29-1
CASSSGANVLTF TRBV6-5
CASSSLELTGGYTF TRBV5-1
CASSSGRTSGNTIYF TRBV7-8
CASSVTGMDTEAFF TRBV6-5
CASSRTSGSVYEQFF TRBV7-6
CASSWAQGEGEKLFF TRBV7-9
CASSPPLSSGANVLTF TRBV7-6
CASSEQGPYNEQFF TRBV2
CASSQDLRAKSSYNEQFF TRBV4-3
CASSLERGQLSSYNEQFF TRBV5-6
CASLSGQGLNSPLHF TRBV2
CASSKGTGASLDSPLHF TRBV21-1